Below are 5 T cell receptor beta chains sequenced from a single sample in a study of CD8 T cells in Susac syndrome. About 0.5 to 1 ug RNA was reverse transcribed with random hexamers. A single record per CDR3 protein comes from TCRdb applying MiXCR to the immunoSEQ multiplex PCR reads. The profile covers hundreds of thousands of distinct CDR3 sequences, with 95% appearing a single time and about 0.091% taken by the ten largest. Sequencing used CD4+ T cells from PBMCs. Receptors originate from a human donor with multiple sclerosis.

The chain links TRBV9 to TRBJ1-2; D possibly corresponds to TRBD1 (6 bases). The CDR3 runs to 15 residues. Trimming took 3 bases from V and 0 from J, leaving 12 bases between them. CDR1 is SGDLS and CDR2 is YYNGEE in the germline V gene. The CDR3 protein is CASSATQGSNYGYTF. In nucleotides, the CDR3 is TGTGCCAGCAGCGCGACACAGGGATCTAACTATGGCTACACCTTC.

The V gene is TRBV20-1, the J gene TRBJ2-2, with 8 bases matching TRBD2. Losses at the gene ends were 6 bases for V and 7 bases for J; bases not matched to a gene: 16. The CDR3 loop spans 16 amino acids. The germline gives CDR1 DFQATT, CDR2 SNEGSKA (reference sequence). The CDR3 DNA is TGCAGTGCCATCCCCAGGACTAGCATGGAGAACGGGGAGCTGTTTTTT. Amino acids: CSAIPRTSMENGELFF.

The chain combines TRBV3-1 with TRBJ2-2, with 9 nucleotides matching TRBD2. CDR1 and CDR2 from the germline V gene are LGHDT and YNNKEL (reference sequence). This CDR3 is built from 19 residues. V trimming: 1 base; J trimming: 4 bases; junction bases outside the gene matches: 13. The CDR3 loop reads CASSQVYLAGEPTTGELFF. The CDR3, as DNA: TGTGCCAGCAGCCAAGTTTATTTAGCGGGAGAACCTACCACCGGGGAGCTGTTTTTT.

The table lists this clonotype with a count of one. This chain connects TRBV7-9 to TRBJ2-1, with a tentative D call TRBD2 (5 bases). From germline, CDR1 is SEHNR and CDR2 FQNEAQ (reference sequence). There are 14 residues in the CDR3. Trimming stripped 4 bases from V and 7 bases from J, with 14 bases between. The chain's CDR3 is CASSSSRLANEQFF. The CDR3 DNA sequence: TGTGCCAGCAGCTCCTCGCGGCTAGCAAATGAGCAGTTCTTC.

In its sample, this clonotype was seen once. The chain has TRBV7-8 and TRBJ1-3, with D perhaps TRBD1 (5 bases). Germline V gives CDR1 SGHVS, CDR2 FQNEAQ. The ends were cut back, 5 bases at V and 0 bases at J, with 14 bases in the middle. This CDR3 has 16 residues. CDR3 amino acids: CASSTQGRLSGNTIYF. CDR3 nucleotide sequence: TGTGCCAGCAGCACCCAGGGACGGCTCTCTGGAAACACCATATATTTT. The complete variable domain, with remaining parts taken from reference TRBV7-8 and TRBJ1-3, reads GAGVSQSPRYKVAKRGQDVALRCDPISGHVSLFWYQQALGQGPEFLTYFQNEAQLDKSGLPSDRFFAERPEGSVSTLKIQRTQQEDSAVYLCASSTQGRLSGNTIYFGEGSWLTVV.